This T cell receptor (beta chain) was sequenced in a study of shared clonotypes between healthy human individuals. Study-wide results and limits: Among the subsets, naive ones generally showed larger estimated richness than memory ones.

With respect to this clone: Its target is unknown.

V lost 2 bases and J 4 bases, leaving 15 bases between the germline ends. CDR3 length equals 15 residues. In germline, CDR1 is SGHDT, CDR2 YYEEEE. TCRdb keeps only in-frame clones here, not all; method: immunoSEQ multiplex PCR. The sample has roughly 1.5 million clones, 95% to 99% seen once; the top ten hold about 0.4%. The source of this sequence is a young man in good health. The sample consisted of naive CD4+ T cells sorted from blood. Described subset: CD45RA+ positively selected. V and J are TRBV5-6 and TRBJ1-2; D gene ambiguous. The CDR3 region has the DNA TGTGCCAGCAGCTTTAGGTCGGTTGCCTCCTATGGCTACACCTTC. This gives the protein CASSFRSVASYGYTF.